This TCR beta chain was sequenced in a study of T cell repertoires in cytomegalovirus infection. Study details: Public signatures in TCR beta pointed to CMV infection and matching HLA type. Study-wide results and limits: HLA-C-restricted CMV clonotypes gave the most frequent clonotype in two of eight donors.

The ends lost 5 bases at V and 3 bases at J; junction bases unmatched: 6. Germline values: CDR1 SGHVS, CDR2 FNYEAQ. The CDR3 is 14 residues long. In TCRdb, the reads were re-called with MiXCR into one record per CDR3 protein. The sample records fewer than 350,000 distinct CDR3 sequences, 17% being singletons. This clonotype was detected many times. The antigen is undetermined. The chain is built from TRBV7-6 and TRBJ1-1, with TRBD1 identical over 7 bases. Sequenced sample: PBMCs. This TCR came from a human donor in good health (CMV status not recorded). Some clones in this sample may be carry-over from other donors' samples. Here the CDR3 reads CASSPKTGYTEAFF. In DNA, the CDR3 is TGTGCCAGCAGCCCTAAGACAGGGTACACTGAAGCTTTCTTT. The entire variable domain, with the rest obtained from reference TRBV7-6 and TRBJ1-1, is as follows: GAGVSQSPRYKVTKRGQDVALRCDPISGHVSLYWYRQALGQGPEFLTYFNYEAQQDKSGLPNDRFSAERPEGSISTLTIQRTEQRDSAMYRCASSPKTGYTEAFFGQGTRLTVV.